Sequencing of this T cell receptor beta chain was carried out in a study of T cells after yellow fever vaccination. Study findings and constraints: Weaker overall, the secondary response nonetheless peaked faster (day 5 versus 15).

Comment on this clonotype: Its antigen is still unknown.

TCRdb analysed the 5' RACE reads with MiXCR anew, one entry per CDR3 protein. The sample consists of 550,000 or so distinct CDR3 sequences, under 25% of them appearing once. The starting material was PBMCs, obtained 15 days after the yellow fever booster vaccination. The clonotype originates from a man under 40 who received the YFV17D yellow fever vaccine.

Here the CDR3 DNA reads TGTGCCAGCAGCTTAGGGGGGACTAGCTGGGATGAGCAGTTCTTC. Translation: CASSLGGTSWDEQFF. The rearrangement links TRBV11-3 to TRBJ2-1; TRBD2 agrees at 9 bases. The CDR3 sequence is 15 residues long. Germline V CDR1 and CDR2: SGHNT, YENEEA. The trim removed 1 base at V and 8 bases at J, leaving 6 bases unmatched.